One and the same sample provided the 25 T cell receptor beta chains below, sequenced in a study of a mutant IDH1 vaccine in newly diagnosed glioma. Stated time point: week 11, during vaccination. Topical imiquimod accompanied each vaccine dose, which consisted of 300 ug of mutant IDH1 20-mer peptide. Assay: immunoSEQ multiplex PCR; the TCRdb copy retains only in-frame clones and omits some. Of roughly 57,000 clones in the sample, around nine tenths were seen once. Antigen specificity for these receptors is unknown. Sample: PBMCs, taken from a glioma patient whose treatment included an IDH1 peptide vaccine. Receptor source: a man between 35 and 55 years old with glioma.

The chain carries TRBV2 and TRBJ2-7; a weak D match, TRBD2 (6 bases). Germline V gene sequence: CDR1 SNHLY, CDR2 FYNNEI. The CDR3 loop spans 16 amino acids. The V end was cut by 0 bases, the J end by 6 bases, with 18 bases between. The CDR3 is CASSEARGAGRREQYF. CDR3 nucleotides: TGTGCCAGCAGTGAAGCGCGCGGGGCAGGGAGACGCGAGCAGTACTTC.

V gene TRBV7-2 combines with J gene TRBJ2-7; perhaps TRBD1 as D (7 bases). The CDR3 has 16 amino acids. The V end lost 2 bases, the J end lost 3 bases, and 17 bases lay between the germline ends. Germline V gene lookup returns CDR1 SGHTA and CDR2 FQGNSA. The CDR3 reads CASSLRRDRRYYEQYF. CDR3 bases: TGTGCCAGCAGCTTACGGCGGGACAGACGTTACTACGAGCAGTACTTC.

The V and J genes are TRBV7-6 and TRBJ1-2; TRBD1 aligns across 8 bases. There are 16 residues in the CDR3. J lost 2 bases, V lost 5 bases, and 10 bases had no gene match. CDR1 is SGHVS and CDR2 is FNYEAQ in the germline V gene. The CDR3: CASSRTGWPYNYGYTF. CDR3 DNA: TGTGCCAGCAGCCGGACAGGGTGGCCCTACAACTATGGCTACACCTTC.

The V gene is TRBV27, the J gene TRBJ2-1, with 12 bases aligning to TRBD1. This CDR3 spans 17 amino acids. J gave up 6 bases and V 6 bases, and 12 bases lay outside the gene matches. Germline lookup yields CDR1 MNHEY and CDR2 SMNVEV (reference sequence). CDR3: CASSPNVPGQGANEQFF. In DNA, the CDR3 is TGTGCCAGCAGCCCTAACGTCCCGGGACAGGGGGCCAATGAGCAGTTCTTC.

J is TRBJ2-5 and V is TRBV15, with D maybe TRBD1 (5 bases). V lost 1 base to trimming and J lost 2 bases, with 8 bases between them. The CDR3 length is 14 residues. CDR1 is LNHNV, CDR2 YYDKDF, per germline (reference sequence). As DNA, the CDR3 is TGTGCCACCAGCAGAGCAGGGCCGCAAGAGACCCAGTACTTC. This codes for CATSRAGPQETQYF.

The CDR3 spells CAIRQGLTPTQPQHF. The CDR3 bases are TGTGCCATCAGGCAGGGTCTTACTCCCACTCAGCCCCAGCATTTT. V gene TRBV10-3 combines with J gene TRBJ1-5; possibly TRBD1 for D (5 bases). The germline CDR1 and CDR2 sequences are ENHRY and SYGVKD. The ends were cut back, 6 bases at V and 6 bases at J, with 18 bases in the middle. The CDR3 loop spans 15 amino acids.

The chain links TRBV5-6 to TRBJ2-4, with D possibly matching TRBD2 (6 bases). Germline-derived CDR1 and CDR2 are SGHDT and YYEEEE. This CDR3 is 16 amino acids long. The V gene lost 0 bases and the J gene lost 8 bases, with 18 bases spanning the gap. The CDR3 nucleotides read TGTGCCAGCAGCTTGGGACTTGGAGGGAGACTAGACATTCAGTACTTC. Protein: CASSLGLGGRLDIQYF.

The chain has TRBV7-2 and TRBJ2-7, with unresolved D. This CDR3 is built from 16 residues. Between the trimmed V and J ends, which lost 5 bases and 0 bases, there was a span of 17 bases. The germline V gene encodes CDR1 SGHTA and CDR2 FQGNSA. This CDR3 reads CASSTGPLRYSYEQYF. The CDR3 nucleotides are TGTGCCAGCAGCACCGGACCTCTACGTTACTCCTACGAGCAGTACTTC.

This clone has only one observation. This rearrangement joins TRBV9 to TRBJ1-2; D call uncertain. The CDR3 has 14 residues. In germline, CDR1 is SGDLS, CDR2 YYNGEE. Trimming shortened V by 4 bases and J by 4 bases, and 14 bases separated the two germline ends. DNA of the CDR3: TGTGCCAGCAGCCCCGGCAGAGACTCCTATGGCTACACCTTC. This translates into CASSPGRDSYGYTF.

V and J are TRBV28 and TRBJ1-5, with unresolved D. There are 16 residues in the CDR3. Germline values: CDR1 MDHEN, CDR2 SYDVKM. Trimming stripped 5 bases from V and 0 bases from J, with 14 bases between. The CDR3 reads CASSPIGPVSNQPQHF. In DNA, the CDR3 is TGTGCCAGCAGTCCCATCGGACCGGTTAGCAATCAGCCCCAGCATTTT. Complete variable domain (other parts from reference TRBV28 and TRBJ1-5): DVKVTQSSRYLVKRTGEKVFLECVQDMDHENMFWYRQDPGLGLRLIYFSYDVKMKEKGDIPEGYSVSREKKERFSLILESASTNQTSMYLCASSPIGPVSNQPQHFGDGTRLSIL.

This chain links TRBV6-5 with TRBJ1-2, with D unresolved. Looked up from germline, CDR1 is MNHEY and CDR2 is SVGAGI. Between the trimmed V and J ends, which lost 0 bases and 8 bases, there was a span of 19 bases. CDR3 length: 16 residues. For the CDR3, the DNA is TGTGCCAGCAGTTACTCGACGTTCCCCCAGGCGAACGGCTACACCTTC. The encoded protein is CASSYSTFPQANGYTF.

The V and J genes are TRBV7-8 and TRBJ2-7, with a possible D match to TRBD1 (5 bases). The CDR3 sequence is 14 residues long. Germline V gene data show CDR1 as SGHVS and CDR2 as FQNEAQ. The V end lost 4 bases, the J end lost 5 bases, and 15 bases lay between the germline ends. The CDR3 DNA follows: TGTGCCAGCAGCTATGTGGGCAGGGTCAACGAGCAGTACTTC. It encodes CASSYVGRVNEQYF. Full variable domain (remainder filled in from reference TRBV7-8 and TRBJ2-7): GAGVSQSPRYKVAKRGQDVALRCDPISGHVSLFWYQQALGQGPEFLTYFQNEAQLDKSGLPSDRFFAERPEGSVSTLKIQRTQQEDSAVYLCASSYVGRVNEQYFGPGTRLTVT.

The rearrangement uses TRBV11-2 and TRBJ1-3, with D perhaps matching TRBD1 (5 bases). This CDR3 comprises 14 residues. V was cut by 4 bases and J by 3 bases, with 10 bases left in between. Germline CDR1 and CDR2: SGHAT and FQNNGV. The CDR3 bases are TGTGCCAGCAGCTCGGACATCTTTGGAAACACCATATATTTT. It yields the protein CASSSDIFGNTIYF.

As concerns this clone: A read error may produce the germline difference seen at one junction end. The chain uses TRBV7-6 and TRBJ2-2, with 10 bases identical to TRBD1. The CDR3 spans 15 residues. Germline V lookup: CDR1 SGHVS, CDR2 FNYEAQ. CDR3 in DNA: TGTGCCAGCAGCTCCGGGACAGGGGCTCCCCGGGGAGCTGTTTTT. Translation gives CASSSGTGAPRGAVF.

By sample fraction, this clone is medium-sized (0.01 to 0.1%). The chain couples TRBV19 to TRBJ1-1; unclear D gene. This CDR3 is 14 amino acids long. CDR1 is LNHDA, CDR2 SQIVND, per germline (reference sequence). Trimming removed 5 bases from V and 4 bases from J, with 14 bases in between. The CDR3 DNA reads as TGTGCCAGTAGTCCGCAGACCTCGGGCACTGAAGCTTTCTTT. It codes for CASSPQTSGTEAFF. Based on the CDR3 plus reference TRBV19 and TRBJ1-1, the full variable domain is DGGITQSPKYLFRKEGQNVTLSCEQNLNHDAMYWYRQDPGQGLRLIYYSQIVNDFQKGDIAEGYSVSREKKESFPLTVTSAQKNPTAFYLCASSPQTSGTEAFFGQGTRLTVV.

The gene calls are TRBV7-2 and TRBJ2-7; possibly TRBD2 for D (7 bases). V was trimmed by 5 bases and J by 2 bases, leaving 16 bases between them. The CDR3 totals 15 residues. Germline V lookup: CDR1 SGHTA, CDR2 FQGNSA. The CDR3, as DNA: TGTGCCAGCAGCCCGAGGACTAGGGGGGCCTACGAGCAGTACTTC. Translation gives CASSPRTRGAYEQYF.

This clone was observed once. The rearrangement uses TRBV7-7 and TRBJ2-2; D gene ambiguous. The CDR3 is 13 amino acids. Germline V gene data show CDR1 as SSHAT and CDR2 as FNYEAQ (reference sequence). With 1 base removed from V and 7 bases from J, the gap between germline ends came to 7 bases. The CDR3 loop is CASSLVVGGELFF. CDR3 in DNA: TGTGCCAGCAGCTTAGTGGTCGGCGGGGAGCTGTTTTTT.

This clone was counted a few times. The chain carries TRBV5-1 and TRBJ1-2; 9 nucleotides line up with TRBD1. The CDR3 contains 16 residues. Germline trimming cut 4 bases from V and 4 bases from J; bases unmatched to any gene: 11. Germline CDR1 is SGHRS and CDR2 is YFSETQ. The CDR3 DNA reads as TGCGCCAGCAGCCCGATGGGACAGGGTTGGGGCTATGGCTACACCTTC. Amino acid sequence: CASSPMGQGWGYGYTF. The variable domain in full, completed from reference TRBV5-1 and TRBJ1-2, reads KAGVTQTPRYLIKTRGQQVTLSCSPISGHRSVSWYQQTPGQGLQFLFEYFSETQRNKGNFPGRFSGRQFSNSRSEMNVSTLELGDSALYLCASSPMGQGWGYGYTFGSGTRLTVV.

CDR3 DNA sequence: TGCGCCAGCAGCTCTAGCGGGGGTACCGGGGCCAACGTCCTGACTTTC. Protein sequence: CASSSSGGTGANVLTF. The rearrangement links TRBV5-1 to TRBJ2-6; 10 nucleotides align to TRBD2. The CDR3 has 16 residues. V was clipped by 3 bases and J by 4 bases; unmatched bases: 4. CDR1 and CDR2 (germline): SGHRS, YFSETQ.

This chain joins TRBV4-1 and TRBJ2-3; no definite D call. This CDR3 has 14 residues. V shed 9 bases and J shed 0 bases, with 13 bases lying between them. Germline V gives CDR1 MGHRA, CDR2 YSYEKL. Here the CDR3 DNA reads TGCGCCAGTGCGGATACCCCTAGCACAGATACGCAGTATTTT. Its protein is CASADTPSTDTQYF.

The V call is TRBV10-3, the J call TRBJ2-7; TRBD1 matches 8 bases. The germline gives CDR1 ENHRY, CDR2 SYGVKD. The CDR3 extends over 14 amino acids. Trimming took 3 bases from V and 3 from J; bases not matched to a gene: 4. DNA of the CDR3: TGTGCCATCAGTGACTCAGGACAGGGCTACGAGCAGTACTTC. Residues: CAISDSGQGYEQYF.

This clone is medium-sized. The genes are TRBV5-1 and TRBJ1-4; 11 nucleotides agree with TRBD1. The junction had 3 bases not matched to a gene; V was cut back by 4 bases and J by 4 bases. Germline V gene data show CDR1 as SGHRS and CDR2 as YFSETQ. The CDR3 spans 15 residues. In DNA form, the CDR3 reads TGCGCCAGCAGCGGGACAGGGGGGAATAATGAAAAACTGTTTTTT. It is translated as CASSGTGGNNEKLFF.

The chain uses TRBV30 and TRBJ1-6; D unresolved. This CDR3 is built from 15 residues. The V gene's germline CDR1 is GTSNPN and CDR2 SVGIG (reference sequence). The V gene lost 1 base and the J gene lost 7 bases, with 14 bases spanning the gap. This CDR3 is CAWSGYLGPNSPLHF. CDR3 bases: TGTGCCTGGAGTGGGTACCTTGGGCCGAATTCACCCCTCCACTTT.

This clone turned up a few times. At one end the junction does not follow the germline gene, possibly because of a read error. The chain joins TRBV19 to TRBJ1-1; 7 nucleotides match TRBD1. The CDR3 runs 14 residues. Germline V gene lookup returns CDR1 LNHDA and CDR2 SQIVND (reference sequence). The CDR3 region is CASSIDMTGSYTEF. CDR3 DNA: TGTGCCAGTAGTATAGATATGACAGGGTCATACACGGAATTT.

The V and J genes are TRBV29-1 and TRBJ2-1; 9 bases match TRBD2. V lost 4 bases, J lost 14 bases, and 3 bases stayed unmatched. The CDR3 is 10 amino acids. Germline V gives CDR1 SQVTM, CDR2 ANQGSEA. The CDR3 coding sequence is TGCAGCGTTGCTGCGGGAGGGAAGTTCTTC. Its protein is CSVAAGGKFF.